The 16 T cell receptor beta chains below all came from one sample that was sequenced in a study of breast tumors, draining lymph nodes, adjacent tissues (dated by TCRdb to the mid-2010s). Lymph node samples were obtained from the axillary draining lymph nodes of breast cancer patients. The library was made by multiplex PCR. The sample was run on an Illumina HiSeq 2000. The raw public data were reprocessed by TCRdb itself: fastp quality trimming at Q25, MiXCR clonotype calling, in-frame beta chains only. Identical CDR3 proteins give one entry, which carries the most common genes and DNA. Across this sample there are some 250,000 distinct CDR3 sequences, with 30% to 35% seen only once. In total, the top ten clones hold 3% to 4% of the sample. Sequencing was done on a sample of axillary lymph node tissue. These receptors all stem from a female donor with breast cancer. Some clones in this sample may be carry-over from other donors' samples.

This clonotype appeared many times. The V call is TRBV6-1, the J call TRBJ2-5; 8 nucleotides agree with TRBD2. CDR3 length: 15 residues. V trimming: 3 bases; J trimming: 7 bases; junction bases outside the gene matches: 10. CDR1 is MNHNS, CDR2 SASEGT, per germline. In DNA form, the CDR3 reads TGTGCCAGCAGTGAGACTAGCGTACTATCAGGGACCCAGTACTTC. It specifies CASSETSVLSGTQYF.

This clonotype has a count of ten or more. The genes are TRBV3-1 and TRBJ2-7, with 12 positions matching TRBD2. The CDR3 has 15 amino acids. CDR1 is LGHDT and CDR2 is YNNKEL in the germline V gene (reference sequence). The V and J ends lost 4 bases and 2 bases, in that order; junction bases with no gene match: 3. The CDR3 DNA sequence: TGTGCCAGCAGCCGGGGACTAGCGGGTACCTACGAGCAGTACTTC. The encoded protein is CASSRGLAGTYEQYF.

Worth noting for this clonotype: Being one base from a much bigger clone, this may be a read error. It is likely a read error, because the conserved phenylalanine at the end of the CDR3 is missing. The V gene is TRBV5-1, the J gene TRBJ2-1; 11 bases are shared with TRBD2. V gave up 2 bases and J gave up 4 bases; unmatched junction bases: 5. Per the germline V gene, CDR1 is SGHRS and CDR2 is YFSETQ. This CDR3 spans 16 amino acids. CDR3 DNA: TGCGCCAGCAGCTTACCGGGACTAGCGGTATACAATGAGCAGTTCCTC. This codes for CASSLPGLAVYNEQFL.

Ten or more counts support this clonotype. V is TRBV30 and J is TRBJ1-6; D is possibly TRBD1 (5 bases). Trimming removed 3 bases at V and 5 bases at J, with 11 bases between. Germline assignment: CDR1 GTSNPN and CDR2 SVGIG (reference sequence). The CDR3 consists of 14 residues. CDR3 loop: CAWRGPRNNSPLHF. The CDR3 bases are TGTGCCTGGAGGGGACCGAGAAATAATTCACCCCTCCACTTT.

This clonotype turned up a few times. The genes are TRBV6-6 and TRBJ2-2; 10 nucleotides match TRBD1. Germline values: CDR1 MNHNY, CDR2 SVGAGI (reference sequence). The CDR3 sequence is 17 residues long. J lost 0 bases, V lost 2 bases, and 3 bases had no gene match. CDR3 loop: CASSYKTGGANTGELFF. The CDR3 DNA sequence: TGTGCCAGCAGTTACAAGACAGGGGGCGCGAACACCGGGGAGCTGTTTTTT.

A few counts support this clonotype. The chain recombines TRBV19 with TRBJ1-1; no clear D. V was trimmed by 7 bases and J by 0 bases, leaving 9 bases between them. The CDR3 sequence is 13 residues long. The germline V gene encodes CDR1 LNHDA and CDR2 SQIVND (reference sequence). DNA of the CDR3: TGTGCCAGTACTCGCCATGTGAACACTGAAGCTTTCTTT. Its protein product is CASTRHVNTEAFF.

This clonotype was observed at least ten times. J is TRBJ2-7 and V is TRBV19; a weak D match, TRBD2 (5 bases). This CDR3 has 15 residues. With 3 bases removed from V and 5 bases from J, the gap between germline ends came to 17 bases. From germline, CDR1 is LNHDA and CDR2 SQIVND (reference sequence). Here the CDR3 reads CASSIISTAGNEQYF. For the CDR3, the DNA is TGTGCCAGTAGTATTATATCTACCGCCGGGAACGAGCAGTACTTC. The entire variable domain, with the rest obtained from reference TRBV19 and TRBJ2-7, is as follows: DGGITQSPKYLFRKEGQNVTLSCEQNLNHDAMYWYRQDPGQGLRLIYYSQIVNDFQKGDIAEGYSVSREKKESFPLTVTSAQKNPTAFYLCASSIISTAGNEQYFGPGTRLTVT.

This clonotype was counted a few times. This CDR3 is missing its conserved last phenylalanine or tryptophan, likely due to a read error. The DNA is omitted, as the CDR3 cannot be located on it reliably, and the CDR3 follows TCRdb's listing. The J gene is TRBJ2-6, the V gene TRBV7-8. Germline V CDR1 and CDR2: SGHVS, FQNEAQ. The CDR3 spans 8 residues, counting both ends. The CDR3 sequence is CASSPRTS.

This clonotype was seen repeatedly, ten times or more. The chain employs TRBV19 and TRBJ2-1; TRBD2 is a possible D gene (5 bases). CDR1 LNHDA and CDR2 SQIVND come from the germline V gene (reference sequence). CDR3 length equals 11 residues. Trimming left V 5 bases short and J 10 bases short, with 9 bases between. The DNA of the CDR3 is TGTGCCAGTAGTCGGACTGGCGAGCAGTTCTTC. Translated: CASSRTGEQFF.

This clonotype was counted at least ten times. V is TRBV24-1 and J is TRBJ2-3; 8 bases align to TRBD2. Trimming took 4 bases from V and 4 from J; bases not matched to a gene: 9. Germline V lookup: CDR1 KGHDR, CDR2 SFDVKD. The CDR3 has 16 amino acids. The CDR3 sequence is CATSDPGGPDADTQYF. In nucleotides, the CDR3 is TGTGCCACCAGTGACCCGGGAGGGCCAGACGCAGATACGCAGTATTTT.

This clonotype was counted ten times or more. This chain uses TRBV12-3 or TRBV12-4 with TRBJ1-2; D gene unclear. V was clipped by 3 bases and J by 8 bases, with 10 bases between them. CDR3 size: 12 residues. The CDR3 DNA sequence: TGTGCCAGCAGTTTGGAAGCGCGAGGCTACACCTTC. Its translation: CASSLEARGYTF.

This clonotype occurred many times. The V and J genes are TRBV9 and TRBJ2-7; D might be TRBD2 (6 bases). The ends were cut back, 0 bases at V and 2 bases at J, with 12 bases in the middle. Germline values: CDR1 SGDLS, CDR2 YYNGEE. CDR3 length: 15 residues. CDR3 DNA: TGTGCCAGCAGCGTAGCTACCGGGGGACCCTACGAGCAGTACTTC. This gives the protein CASSVATGGPYEQYF.

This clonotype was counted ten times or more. The CDR3 spells CASSYGAASSYEQYF. The CDR3 DNA reads TGTGCCAGCAGTTACGGTGCGGCGAGCTCCTACGAGCAGTACTTC. This chain joins TRBV6-5 and TRBJ2-7, with D unclear. V dropped 2 bases and J dropped 0 bases, with 11 bases sitting between them. The germline gives CDR1 MNHEY, CDR2 SVGAGI. CDR3 size: 15 residues.

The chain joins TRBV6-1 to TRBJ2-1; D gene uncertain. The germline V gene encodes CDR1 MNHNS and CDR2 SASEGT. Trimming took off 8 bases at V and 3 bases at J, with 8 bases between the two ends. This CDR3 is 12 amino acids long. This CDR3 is CASVPDYNEQFF. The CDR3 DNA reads TGTGCCAGCGTGCCAGACTACAATGAGCAGTTCTTC.

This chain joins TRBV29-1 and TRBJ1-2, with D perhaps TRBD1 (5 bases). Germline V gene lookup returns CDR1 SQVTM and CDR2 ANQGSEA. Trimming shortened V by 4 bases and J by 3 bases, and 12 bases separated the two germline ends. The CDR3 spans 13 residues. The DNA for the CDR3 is TGCAGCGTTGGGGTGGGGACGGACTATGGCTACACCTTC. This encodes CSVGVGTDYGYTF.

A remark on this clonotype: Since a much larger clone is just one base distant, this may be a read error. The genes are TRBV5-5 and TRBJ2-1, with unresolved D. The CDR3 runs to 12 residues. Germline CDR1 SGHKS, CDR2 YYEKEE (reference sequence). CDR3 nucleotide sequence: TGTGCCGGCAGCTATTCAAGCAATGAGCAGTTCTTC. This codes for CAGSYSSNEQFF.